This T cell receptor (beta chain) was documented in a study of blood T cell repertoires in COVID-19. This CDR3 has 21 amino acids. The germline gives CDR1 LGHNA, CDR2 YNFKEQ. Trimming removed 0 bases from V and 0 bases from J; junction bases left unmatched: 14. Repertoires were generated with immunoSEQ multiplex PCR, while TCRdb's copy carries only in-frame clones and drops some. The table shows about 64,000 clones, with about 75% occurring only once. The V call is TRBV4-2, the J call TRBJ2-3, with TRBD2 matching over 11 bases. The source of this sequence is a woman in her sixties who had been exposed to COVID-19. Sequencing was performed on PBMCs or T cells enriched from blood (not recorded which). CDR3 loop: CASSQDFYSGLAATSTDTQYF. CDR3 DNA: TGTGCCAGCAGCCAAGATTTTTATTCGGGACTAGCGGCGACAAGCACAGATACGCAGTATTTT.